This TCR beta chain is from a study of blood T cell repertoires in COVID-19 (dated by TCRdb to about 2020). Some background on the complete study: Collaborator samples came from the United States, Italy and Spain and covered acute and convalescent phases of COVID-19. The prospective study material was composed of cDNA or gDNA derived from T cells, B-cell-depleted T cells, or PBMCs. The dataset comprised deeply sampled blood TCRbeta repertoires from subjects exposed to, actively infected with, or recovered from COVID-19. The repertoires were made available in a free public database intended to serve as a resource for research on the immune response to SARS-CoV-2. The samples were drawn from the first 160 participants of the ongoing ImmuneRACE study and from 950 to 1,500 subjects provided by 6 global collaborators. The sample metadata nearly always contained a de-identified subject ID, COVID-19 status, age in years and sex. HLA class I and class II types, where available, came from metadata supplied by the sample provider rather than from assay-based typing.

Each collaborating institution followed its own protocols to collect whole blood in K2EDTA tubes. For TCRbeta analysis, collaborator samples were shipped as frozen whole blood, as isolated PBMCs, or as DNA extracted from either sample type. The immunoSEQ Assay, a bias-controlled multiplex PCR, was used to amplify TCRbeta CDR3 regions from genomic DNA. The authors' pipeline ran thus. Within the assay, amplification of reference gene primers was used to estimate how many nucleated cells each sample contained. Sequence reads were collapsed and filtered to measure the absolute abundance of every unique TCRbeta CDR3 rearrangement. For each sample, productive Simpson clonality was calculated as the square root of Simpson's diversity index over productive rearrangements. TCRdb took this table from immuneACCESS and kept in-frame rearrangements with V and J called. Such tables lack part of the clones; where checked against another copy, unresolved V genes explain under half of the gap, and the rest is unexplained. That table supplies the V and J calls and clone size; D and trimming were determined from the DNA. The sample table lists about 190,000 clones, around 79% of them with a count of one. 12% of the sample rests with the top ten.

The CDR3 spans 11 residues, from the cysteine through the phenylalanine. Of the read, only the CDR3 DNA is kept; its 33 bases are in frame from base 1. Trimming removed 5 bases from V and 8 bases from J; the gene matches leave 2 bases unexplained. Via the germline V gene, CDR1 is MDHEN and CDR2 SYDVKM. Comment on this clone: Its recognized antigen is unknown. The sample holds no much larger clone one base away, and base qualities are not on file. Other DNA sequences in this specimen translate into the identical CDR3.

Beyond this particular receptor, the publication reports: Clinical and demographic metadata were provided uncurated, with the amount varying by source and participant.

Sequencing was carried out using peripheral blood. The chain couples TRBV28 to TRBJ1-2; 7 nucleotides in the junction match TRBD1. The source is a woman aged 50 to 60 with acute or convalescent COVID-19. In nucleotides, the sequence is TGTGCCAGCAGTCCCAGGGGGGGCTACACCTTC. Translated, this gives CASSPRGGYTF.